This T cell receptor beta chain was sequenced during a study of CD8+ T cells in alopecia areata. Whole-study context: Each of the treated patients was given oral tofacitinib, 5 to 10 mg twice daily, for moderate-to-severe alopecia areata. Study-level results: Scalp data also include sequences from resident alphabeta T cells of normal skin.

Notes on this clone: Its antigen remains unidentified.

Reverse transcription of extracted RNA yielded cDNA, which provided the sequencing template. Profiled with immunoSEQ multiplex PCR; TCRdb holds only in-frame clones, not every one. The data hold under 85,000 clones, with around 49% observed a single time. In germline, CDR1 is SQVTM, CDR2 ANQGSEA. The J segment lost 5 bases and the V segment lost 2 bases, leaving 5 bases of the junction unmatched. The CDR3 is made up of 14 amino acids. Peripheral blood and lesional scalp punch biopsies were taken from alopecia areata patients. This specimen was CD8+ T cells sorted from blood, taken at week 0. The clonotype comes from a human donor with alopecia areata. The genes are TRBV29-1 and TRBJ2-5, with TRBD2 identical over 10 bases. This CDR3 reads CSVEKAGGTETQYF. CDR3 sequence (DNA): TGCAGCGTTGAAAAAGCGGGGGGGACGGAGACCCAGTACTTC.